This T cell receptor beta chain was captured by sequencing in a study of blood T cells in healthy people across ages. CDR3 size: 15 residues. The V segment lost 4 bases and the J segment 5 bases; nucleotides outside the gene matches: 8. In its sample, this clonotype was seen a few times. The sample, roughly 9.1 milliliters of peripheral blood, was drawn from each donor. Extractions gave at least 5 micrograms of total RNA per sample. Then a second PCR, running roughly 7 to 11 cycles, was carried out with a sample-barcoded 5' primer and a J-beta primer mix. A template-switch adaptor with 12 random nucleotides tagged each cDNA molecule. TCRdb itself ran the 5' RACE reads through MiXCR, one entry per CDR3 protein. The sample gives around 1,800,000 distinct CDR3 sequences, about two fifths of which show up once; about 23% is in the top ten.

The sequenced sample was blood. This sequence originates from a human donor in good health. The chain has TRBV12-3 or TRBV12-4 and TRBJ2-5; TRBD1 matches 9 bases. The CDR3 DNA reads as TGTGCCAGCAGTTACGTGGGGACAGGGAGGGAGACCCAGTACTTC. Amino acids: CASSYVGTGRETQYF.